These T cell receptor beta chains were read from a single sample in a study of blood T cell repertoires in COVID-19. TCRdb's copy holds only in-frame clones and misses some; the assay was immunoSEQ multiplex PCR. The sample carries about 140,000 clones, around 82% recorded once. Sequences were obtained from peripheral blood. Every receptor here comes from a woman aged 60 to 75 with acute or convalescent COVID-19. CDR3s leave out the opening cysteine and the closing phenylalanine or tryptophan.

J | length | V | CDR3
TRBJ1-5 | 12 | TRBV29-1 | SVEDPGPSRTQH
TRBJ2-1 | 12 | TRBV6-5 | ASSYGGVYNEQF
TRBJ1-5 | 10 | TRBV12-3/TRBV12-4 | ASNDRGGPQH
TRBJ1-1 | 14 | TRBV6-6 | ASSSPRLTSNTEAF
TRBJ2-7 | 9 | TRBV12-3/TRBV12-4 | ASGSGYEQY
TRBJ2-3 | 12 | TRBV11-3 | ASSPRVAPDTQY
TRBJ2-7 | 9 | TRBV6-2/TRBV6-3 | ASSYSSRQY
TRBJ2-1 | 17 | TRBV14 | ASSQRSLSQRGSYNEQF
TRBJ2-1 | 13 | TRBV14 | ARGRGRFSYNEQF
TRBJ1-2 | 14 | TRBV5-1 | ASSLEAGGFGYGYT
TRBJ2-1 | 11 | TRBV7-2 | ASRLQVTSRQF
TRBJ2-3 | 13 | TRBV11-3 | ASSLGGGVADTQY
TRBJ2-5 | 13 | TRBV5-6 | ASSGSQTGGETQY
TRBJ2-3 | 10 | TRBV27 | ASSPNTDTQY
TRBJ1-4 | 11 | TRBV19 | ASSRGQNEKLF
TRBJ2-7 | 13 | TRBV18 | ASSPPSGGSYEQY
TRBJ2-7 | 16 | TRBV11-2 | ASSFFVVPSGFTYEQY
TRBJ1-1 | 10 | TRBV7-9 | ASEAGGTEAF
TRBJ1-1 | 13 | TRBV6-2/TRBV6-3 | ASSSGQRMNTEAF
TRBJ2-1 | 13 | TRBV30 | AWSVGLAGVNEQF
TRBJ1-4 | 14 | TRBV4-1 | ASSQVNSLLTEKLF
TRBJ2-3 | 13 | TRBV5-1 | ASSISGSGTDTQY
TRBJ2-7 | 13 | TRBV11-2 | ASSWGLAGSYEQY
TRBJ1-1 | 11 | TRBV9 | ASSATGGTEAF
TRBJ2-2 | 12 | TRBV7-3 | ASSAGSHTGELF
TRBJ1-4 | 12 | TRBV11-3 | ASSPPTGNEKLF
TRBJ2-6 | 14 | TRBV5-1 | ASSGGVFSGANVLT
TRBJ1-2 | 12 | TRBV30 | AWIAGTYGYGYT
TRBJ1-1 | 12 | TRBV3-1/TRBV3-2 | ASSRTGISTEAF
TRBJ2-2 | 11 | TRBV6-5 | ASSYGATGELF
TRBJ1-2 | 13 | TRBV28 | ASSFSDREHYGYT
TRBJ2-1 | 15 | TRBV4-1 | ASSQDSGLAGDNEQF
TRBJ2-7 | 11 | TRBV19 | ASSSKQGYEQY
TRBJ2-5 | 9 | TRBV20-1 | SADRQETQY
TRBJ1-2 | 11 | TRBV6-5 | ASSTAGSYGYT
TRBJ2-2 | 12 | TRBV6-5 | ASLVSQNTGELF
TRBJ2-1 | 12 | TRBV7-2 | ASRGGLAGNEQF
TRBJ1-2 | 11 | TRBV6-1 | ASSESSDYGYT
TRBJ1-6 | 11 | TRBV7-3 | ASSFSVNSPLH
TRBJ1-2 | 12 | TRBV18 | ASSQLGAALDFT
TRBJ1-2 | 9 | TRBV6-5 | ASNDRDGYT
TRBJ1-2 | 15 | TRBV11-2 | ASSPITRDRGPGGYT
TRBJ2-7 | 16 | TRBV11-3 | ASSSPASGPGSSYEQY
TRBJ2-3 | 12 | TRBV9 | ASSVEAASVTQY
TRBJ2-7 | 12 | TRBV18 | ASSLSGTHLESH
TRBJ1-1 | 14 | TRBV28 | ASSLGGGARDTEAF
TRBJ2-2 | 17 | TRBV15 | ATSRDRMIAGANTGELF
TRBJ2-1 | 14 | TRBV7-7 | ASSLLSTAGGGLLI
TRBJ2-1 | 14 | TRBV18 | ASSPGWTSGNNEQF
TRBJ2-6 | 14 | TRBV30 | AWGGKGAAGANVLT
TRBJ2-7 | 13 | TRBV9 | ASSVGGRAPYEQY
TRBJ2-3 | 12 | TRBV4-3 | ASSQSLATDTQY
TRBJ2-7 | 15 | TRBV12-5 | ASGLPPGQGHSYEQY
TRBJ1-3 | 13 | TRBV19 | ASSRTGGFGNTIY
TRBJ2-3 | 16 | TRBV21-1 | ASSRIGLTEHPTDTQY
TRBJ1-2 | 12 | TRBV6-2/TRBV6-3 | ASSYPPGDYGYT
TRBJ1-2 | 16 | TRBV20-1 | SASRGGGAFFSNYGYT
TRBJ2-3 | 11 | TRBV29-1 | SVGLSSGRTQY
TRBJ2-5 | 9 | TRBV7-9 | ASSSGETQY
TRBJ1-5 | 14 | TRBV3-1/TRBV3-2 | ASSQDAGMGNQPQH